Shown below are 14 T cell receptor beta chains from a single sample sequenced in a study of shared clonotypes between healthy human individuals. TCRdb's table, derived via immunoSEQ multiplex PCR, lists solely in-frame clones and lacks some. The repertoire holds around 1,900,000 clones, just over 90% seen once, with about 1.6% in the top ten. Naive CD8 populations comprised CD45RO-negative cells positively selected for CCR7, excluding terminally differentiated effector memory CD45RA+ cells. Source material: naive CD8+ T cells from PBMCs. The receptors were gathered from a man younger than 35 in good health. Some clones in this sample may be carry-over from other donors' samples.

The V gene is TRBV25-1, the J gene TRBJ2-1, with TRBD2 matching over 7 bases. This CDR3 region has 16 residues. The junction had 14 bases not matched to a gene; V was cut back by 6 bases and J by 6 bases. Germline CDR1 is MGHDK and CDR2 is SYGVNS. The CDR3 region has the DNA TGTGCCAGCAGCATCGTCGGCGGGAGAAGTCTCAATGAGCAGTTCTTC. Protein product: CASSIVGGRSLNEQFF.

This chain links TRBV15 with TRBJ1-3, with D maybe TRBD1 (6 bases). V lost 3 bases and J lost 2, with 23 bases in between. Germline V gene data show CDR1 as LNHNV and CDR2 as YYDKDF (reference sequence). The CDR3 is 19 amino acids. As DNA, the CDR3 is TGTGCCACCAGCAGCCCATACATGGTTCCGGGGGCGGCTGGAAACACCATATATTTT. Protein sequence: CATSSPYMVPGAAGNTIYF.

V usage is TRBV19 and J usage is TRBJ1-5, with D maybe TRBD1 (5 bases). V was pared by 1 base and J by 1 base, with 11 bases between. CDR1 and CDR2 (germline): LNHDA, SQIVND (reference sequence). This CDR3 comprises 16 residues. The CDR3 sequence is CASSIGTYLSNQPQHF. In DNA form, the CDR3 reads TGTGCCAGTAGTATAGGGACATACCTAAGCAATCAGCCCCAGCATTTT. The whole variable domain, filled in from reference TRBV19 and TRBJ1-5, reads DGGITQSPKYLFRKEGQNVTLSCEQNLNHDAMYWYRQDPGQGLRLIYYSQIVNDFQKGDIAEGYSVSREKKESFPLTVTSAQKNPTAFYLCASSIGTYLSNQPQHFGDGTRLSIL.

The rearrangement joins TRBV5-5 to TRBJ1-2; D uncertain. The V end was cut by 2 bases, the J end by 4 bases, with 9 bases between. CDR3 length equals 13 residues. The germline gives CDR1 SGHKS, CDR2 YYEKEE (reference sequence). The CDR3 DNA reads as TGTGCCAGCAGCTTCCGGACGGTCTATGGCTACACCTTC. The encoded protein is CASSFRTVYGYTF.

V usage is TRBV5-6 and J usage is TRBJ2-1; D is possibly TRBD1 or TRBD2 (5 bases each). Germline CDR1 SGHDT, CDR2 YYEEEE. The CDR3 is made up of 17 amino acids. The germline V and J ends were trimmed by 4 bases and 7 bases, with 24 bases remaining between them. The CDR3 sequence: CASSGALWGNLGNEQFF. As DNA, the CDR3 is TGTGCCAGCAGCGGAGCTCTGTGGGGGAATCTTGGGAATGAGCAGTTCTTC.

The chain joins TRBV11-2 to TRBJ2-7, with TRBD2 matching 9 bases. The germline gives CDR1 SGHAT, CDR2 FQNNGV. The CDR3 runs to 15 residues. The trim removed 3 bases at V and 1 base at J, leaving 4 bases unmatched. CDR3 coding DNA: TGTGCCAGCAGCTTTATAGCGGGAGCTTCCTACGAGCAGTACTTC. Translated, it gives CASSFIAGASYEQYF.

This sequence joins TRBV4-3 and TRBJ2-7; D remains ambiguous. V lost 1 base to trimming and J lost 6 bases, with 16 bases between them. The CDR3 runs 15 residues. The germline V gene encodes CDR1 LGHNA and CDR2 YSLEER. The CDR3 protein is CASSQVFYGQAEQYF. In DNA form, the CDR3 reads TGCGCCAGCAGCCAAGTTTTTTATGGTCAGGCCGAGCAGTACTTC.

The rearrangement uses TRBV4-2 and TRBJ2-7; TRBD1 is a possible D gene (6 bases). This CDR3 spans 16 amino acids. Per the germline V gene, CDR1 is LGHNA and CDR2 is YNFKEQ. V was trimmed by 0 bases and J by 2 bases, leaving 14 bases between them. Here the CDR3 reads CASSQEYRDTTYEQYF. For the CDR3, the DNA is TGTGCCAGCAGCCAAGAGTACAGGGATACCACCTACGAGCAGTACTTC.

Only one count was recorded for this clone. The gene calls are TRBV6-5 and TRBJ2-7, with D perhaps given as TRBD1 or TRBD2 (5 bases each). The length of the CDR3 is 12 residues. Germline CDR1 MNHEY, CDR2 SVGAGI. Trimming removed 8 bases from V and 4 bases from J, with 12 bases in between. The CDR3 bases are TGTGCCAGCGGAAAAGAGGGGTACGAGCAGTACTTC. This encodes CASGKEGYEQYF.

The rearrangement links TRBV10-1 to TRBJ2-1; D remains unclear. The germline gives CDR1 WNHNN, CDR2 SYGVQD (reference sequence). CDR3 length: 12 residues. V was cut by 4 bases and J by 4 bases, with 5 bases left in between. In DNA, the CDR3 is TGCGCCAGCAGTGCCGGGTACAATGAGCAGTTCTTC. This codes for CASSAGYNEQFF.

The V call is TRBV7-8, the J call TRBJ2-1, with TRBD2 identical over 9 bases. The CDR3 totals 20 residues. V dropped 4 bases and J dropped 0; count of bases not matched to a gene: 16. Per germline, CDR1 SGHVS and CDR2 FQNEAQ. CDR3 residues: CASSSPKGAGGSSSYNEQFF. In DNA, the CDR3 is TGTGCCAGCAGCTCCCCCAAGGGGGCGGGAGGGTCCAGCTCCTACAATGAGCAGTTCTTC.

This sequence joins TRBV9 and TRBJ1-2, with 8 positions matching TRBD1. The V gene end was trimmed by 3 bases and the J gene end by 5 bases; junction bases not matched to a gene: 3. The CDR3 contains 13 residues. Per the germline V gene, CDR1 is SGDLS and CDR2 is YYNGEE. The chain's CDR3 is CASSGRGHYGYTF. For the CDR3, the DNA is TGTGCCAGCAGCGGCAGGGGGCATTATGGCTACACCTTC.

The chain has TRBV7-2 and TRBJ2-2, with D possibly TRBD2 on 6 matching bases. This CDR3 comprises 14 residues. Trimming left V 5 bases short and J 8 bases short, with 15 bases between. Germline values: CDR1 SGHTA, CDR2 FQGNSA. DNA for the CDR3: TGTGCCAGCAGCACTGGGACTGCTTTAGGGGAGCTGTTTTTT. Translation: CASSTGTALGELFF. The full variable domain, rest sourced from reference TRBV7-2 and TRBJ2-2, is GAGVSQSPSNKVTEKGKDVELRCDPISGHTALYWYRQSLGQGLEFLIYFQGNSAPDKSGLPSDRFSAERTGGSVSTLTIQRTQQEDSAVYLCASSTGTALGELFFGEGSRLTVL.

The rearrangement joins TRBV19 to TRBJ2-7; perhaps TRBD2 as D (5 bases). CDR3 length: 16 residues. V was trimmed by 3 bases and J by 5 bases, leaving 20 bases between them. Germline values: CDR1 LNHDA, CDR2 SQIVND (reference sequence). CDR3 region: CASSMKYVGLDHEQYF. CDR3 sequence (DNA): TGTGCCAGTAGTATGAAGTACGTAGGACTCGACCACGAGCAGTACTTC. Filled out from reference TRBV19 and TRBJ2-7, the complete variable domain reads DGGITQSPKYLFRKEGQNVTLSCEQNLNHDAMYWYRQDPGQGLRLIYYSQIVNDFQKGDIAEGYSVSREKKESFPLTVTSAQKNPTAFYLCASSMKYVGLDHEQYFGPGTRLTVT.